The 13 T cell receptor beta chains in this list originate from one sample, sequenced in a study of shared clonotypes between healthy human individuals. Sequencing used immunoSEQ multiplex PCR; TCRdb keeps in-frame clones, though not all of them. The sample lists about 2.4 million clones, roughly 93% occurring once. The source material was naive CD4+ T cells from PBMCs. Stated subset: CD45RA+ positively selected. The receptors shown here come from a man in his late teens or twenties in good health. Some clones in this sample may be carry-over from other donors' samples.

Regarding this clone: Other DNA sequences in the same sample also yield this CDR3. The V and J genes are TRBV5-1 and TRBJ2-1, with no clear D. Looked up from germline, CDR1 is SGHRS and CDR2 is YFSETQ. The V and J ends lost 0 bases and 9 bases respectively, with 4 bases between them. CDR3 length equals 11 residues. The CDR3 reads CASSLVGEQFF. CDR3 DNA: TGCGCCAGCAGCTTGGTAGGTGAGCAGTTCTTC.

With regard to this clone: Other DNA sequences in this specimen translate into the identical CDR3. The CDR3 DNA sequence: TGCGCCAGCAGCTTGGCCGGCGGGAGAACCGGGGAGCTGTTTTTT. Protein sequence: CASSLAGGRTGELFF. The chain employs TRBV5-1 and TRBJ2-2; 7 bases line up with TRBD2. The length of the CDR3 is 15 residues. The germline V gene encodes CDR1 SGHRS and CDR2 YFSETQ. After removal of 0 bases from V and 5 bases from J, the junction contained 4 bases not matched to a gene.

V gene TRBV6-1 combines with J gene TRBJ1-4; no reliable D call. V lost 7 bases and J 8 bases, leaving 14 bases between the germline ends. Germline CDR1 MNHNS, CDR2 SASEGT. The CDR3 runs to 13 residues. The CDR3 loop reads CASKGGLGEKLFF. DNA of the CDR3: TGTGCCAGCAAGGGCGGCCTAGGAGAAAAACTGTTTTTT.

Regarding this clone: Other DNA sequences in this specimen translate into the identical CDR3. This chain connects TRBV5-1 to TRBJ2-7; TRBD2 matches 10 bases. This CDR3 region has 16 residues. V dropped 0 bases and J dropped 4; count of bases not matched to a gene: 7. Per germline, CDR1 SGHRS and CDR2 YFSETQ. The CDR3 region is CASSLASSGSGYEQYF. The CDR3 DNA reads TGCGCCAGCAGCTTGGCGTCTAGCGGGAGTGGGTACGAGCAGTACTTC.

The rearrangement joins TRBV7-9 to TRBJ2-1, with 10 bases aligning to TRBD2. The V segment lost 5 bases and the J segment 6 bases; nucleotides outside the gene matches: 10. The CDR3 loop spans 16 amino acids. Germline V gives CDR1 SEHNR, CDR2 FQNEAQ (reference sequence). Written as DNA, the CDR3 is TGTGCCAGCAGCCCCCCCGGACTAGCGGCTTCCAATGAGCAGTTCTTC. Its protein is CASSPPGLAASNEQFF.

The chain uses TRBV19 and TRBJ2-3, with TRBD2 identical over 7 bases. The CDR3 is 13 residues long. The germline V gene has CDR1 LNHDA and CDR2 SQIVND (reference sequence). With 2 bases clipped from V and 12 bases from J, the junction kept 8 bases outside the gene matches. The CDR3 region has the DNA TGTGCCAGTAGTATATCGGGAGGAGGAACACAGTATTTT. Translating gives CASSISGGGTQYF.

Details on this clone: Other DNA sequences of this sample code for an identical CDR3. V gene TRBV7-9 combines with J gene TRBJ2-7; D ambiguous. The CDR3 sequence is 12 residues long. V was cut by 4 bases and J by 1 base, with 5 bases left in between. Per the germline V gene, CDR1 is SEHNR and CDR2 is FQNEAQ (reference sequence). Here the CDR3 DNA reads TGTGCCAGCAGCTACTCTTCCTACGAGCAGTACTTC. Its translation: CASSYSSYEQYF.

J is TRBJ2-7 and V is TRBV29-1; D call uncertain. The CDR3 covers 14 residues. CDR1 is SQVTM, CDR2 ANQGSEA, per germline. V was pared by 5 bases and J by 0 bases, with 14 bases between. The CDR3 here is CSVLVRTGSYEQYF. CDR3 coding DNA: TGCAGCGTTCTTGTAAGGACCGGCTCCTACGAGCAGTACTTC.

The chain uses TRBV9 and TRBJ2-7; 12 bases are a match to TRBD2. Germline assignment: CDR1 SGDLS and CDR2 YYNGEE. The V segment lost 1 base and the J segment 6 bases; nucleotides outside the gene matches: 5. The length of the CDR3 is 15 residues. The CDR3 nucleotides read TGTGCCAGCAGCGTAAACTTGGGACTAGCGGGCGAGCAGTACTTC. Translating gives CASSVNLGLAGEQYF.

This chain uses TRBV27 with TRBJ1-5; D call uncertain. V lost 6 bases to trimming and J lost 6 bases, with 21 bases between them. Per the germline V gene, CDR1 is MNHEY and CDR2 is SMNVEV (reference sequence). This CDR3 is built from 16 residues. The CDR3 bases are TGTGCCAGCAGCCGGAGGGCAGACGGGGTAGGTCAGCCCCAGCATTTT. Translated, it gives CASSRRADGVGQPQHF.

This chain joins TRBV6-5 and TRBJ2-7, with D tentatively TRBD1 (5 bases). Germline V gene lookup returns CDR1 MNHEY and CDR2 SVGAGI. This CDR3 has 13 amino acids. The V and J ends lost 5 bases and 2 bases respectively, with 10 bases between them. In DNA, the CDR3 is TGTGCCAGCAGTAAGGCAGGGCCCTACGAGCAGTACTTC. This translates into CASSKAGPYEQYF.

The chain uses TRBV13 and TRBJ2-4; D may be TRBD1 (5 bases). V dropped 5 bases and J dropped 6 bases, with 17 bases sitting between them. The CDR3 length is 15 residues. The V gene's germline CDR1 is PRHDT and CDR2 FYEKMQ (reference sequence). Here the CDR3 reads CASSHRTKTRNIQYF. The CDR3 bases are TGTGCCAGCAGCCACAGGACAAAAACGAGAAACATTCAGTACTTC.

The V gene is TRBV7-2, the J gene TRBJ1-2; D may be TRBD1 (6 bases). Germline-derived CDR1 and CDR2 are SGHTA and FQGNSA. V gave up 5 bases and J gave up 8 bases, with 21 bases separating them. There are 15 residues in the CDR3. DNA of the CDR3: TGTGCCAGCAGCCCGGGGGCAGGGACTGGTAGGGGCTACACCTTC. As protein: CASSPGAGTGRGYTF.